The 22 T cell receptor beta chains in this list originate from one sample, sequenced in a study of blood T cells in healthy people across ages. Alongside a J-beta primer mix, a sample-barcoded 5' primer served in a second PCR lasting about 7 to 11 cycles. TCRdb reprocessed the 5' RACE reads with MiXCR, giving one entry per CDR3 protein. The data contain hundreds of thousands of distinct CDR3 sequences, about 34% of them singletons. The specimen sequenced was blood. Receptors originate from a man between 18 and 35 years old in good health.

This chain's CDR3 is CASSQDPLQGAWEKLFF. The DNA for the CDR3 is TGCGCCAGCAGCCAAGATCCCTTGCAGGGGGCTTGGGAAAAACTGTTTTTT. The V call is TRBV4-1, the J call TRBJ1-4; 8 bases agree with TRBD1. Germline V gene data show CDR1 as MGHRA and CDR2 as YSYEKL. V shed 0 bases, J shed 8 bases, and the junction held 11 bases outside the gene matches. This CDR3 is built from 17 residues.

The chain recombines TRBV20-1 with TRBJ1-1; D call uncertain. The CDR3 runs 13 residues. In germline, CDR1 is DFQATT, CDR2 SNEGSKA (reference sequence). Trimming cost V 3 bases and J 1 base, with 9 bases left between them. The CDR3 DNA reads TGCAGTGCTAGCGTCCGGAGGAACACTGAAGCTTTCTTT. Residues: CSASVRRNTEAFF.

V and J are TRBV10-3 and TRBJ1-5; D possibly corresponds to TRBD1 (5 bases). Trimming shortened V by 2 bases and J by 4 bases, and 9 bases separated the two germline ends. The CDR3 has 14 residues. In germline, CDR1 is ENHRY, CDR2 SYGVKD. The CDR3 here is CAISEARGNQPQHF. For the CDR3, the DNA is TGTGCCATCAGTGAGGCGAGGGGAAATCAGCCCCAGCATTTT.

This clonotype has only a few counts. This chain links TRBV4-2 with TRBJ1-2, with D hard to call. CDR3 length: 15 amino acids. The V gene lost 0 bases and the J gene lost 8 bases, with 16 bases spanning the gap. Per the germline V gene, CDR1 is LGHNA and CDR2 is YNFKEQ. In nucleotides, the CDR3 is TGTGCCAGCAGCCAAGATGCGGCAGTTACGGGGGGCTACACCTTC. Its translation is CASSQDAAVTGGYTF.

The rearrangement links TRBV2 to TRBJ1-2; 7 bases agree with TRBD1. V shed 6 bases and J 2 bases; nucleotides not matched to a gene: 6. Germline values: CDR1 SNHLY, CDR2 FYNNEI. The CDR3 covers 14 residues. The CDR3 sequence is CASRETGMNYGYTF. Here the CDR3 DNA reads TGTGCCAGCAGAGAGACAGGGATGAACTATGGCTACACCTTC.

This clonotype has at least ten counts. The V call is TRBV29-1, the J call TRBJ2-7; D unclear. Germline CDR1 is SQVTM and CDR2 is ANQGSEA. The length of the CDR3 is 12 residues. The V end was cut by 2 bases, the J end by 3 bases, with 8 bases between. Here the CDR3 DNA reads TGCAGCGTTGAAATGGCTGACTACGAGCAGTACTTC. Residues: CSVEMADYEQYF.

This clonotype was counted between two and nine times. The V call is TRBV14, the J call TRBJ2-5; 9 bases match TRBD1. This CDR3 contains 17 residues. Trimming cost V 2 bases and J 4 bases; bases outside gene matches: 11. Germline-derived CDR1 and CDR2 are SGHDN and FVKESK. As DNA, the CDR3 is TGTGCCAGCAGCCAAAGGATCGGGACAGGGAGGGGAGAGACCCAGTACTTC. Amino acid sequence: CASSQRIGTGRGETQYF. The full variable domain, completed using reference TRBV14 and TRBJ2-5, is EAGVTQFPSHSVIEKGQTVTLRCDPISGHDNLYWYRRVMGKEIKFLLHFVKESKQDESGMPNNRFLAERTGGTYSTLKVQPAELEDSGVYFCASSQRIGTGRGETQYFGPGTRLLVL.

V usage is TRBV6-2 or TRBV6-3 and J usage is TRBJ2-1; no clear D gene. The CDR3 totals 15 residues. Germline assignment: CDR1 MNHEY and CDR2 SVGEGT. Trimming took off 2 bases at V and 3 bases at J, with 11 bases between the two ends. The DNA of the CDR3 is TGTGCCAGCAGTTACGGCCAGGCCAACTACAATGAGCAGTTCTTC. It encodes CASSYGQANYNEQFF.

This clonotype has only a few counts. The V and J genes are TRBV20-1 and TRBJ2-3; 12 bases line up with TRBD2. Germline V gives CDR1 DFQATT, CDR2 SNEGSKA (reference sequence). CDR3 length equals 14 residues. V was pared by 8 bases and J by 0 bases, with 3 bases of the junction left unmatched. This chain's CDR3 is CSFLAGGSTDTQYF. The CDR3 DNA is TGCAGTTTCCTAGCGGGGGGGAGCACAGATACGCAGTATTTT.

V and J are TRBV9 and TRBJ2-3, with 13 bases that match TRBD2. J was trimmed by 4 bases and V by 4 bases; bases with no gene match: 9. The CDR3 covers 17 residues. CDR1 is SGDLS, CDR2 YYNGEE, per germline. For the CDR3, the DNA is TGTGCCAGCAGCCCCCGGATACTAGCGGGGGGGGCAGATACGCAGTATTTT. This sequence encodes CASSPRILAGGADTQYF.

V and J are TRBV25-1 and TRBJ2-1; 9 bases line up with TRBD2. Germline CDR1 and CDR2: MGHDK and SYGVNS. V shed 5 bases and J 4 bases; nucleotides not matched to a gene: 6. The CDR3 has 15 amino acids. The DNA for the CDR3 is TGTGCCAGCAGTAAGGCGGGGGGGGATTACAATGAGCAGTTCTTC. Translated: CASSKAGGDYNEQFF. The full variable domain, its missing parts supplied by reference TRBV25-1 and TRBJ2-1, is EADIYQTPRYLVIGTGKKITLECSQTMGHDKMYWYQQDPGMELHLIHYSYGVNSTEKGDLSSESTVSRIRTEHFPLTLESARPSHTSQYLCASSKAGGDYNEQFFGPGTRLTVL.

A few counts support this clonotype. V gene TRBV12-3 or TRBV12-4 combines with J gene TRBJ2-3, with 10 positions matching TRBD2. The CDR3 is made up of 18 amino acids. The trim removed 1 base at V and 0 bases at J, leaving 7 bases unmatched. The CDR3 region is CASSLGLAGASSTDTQYF. The CDR3 nucleotides read TGTGCCAGCAGTTTAGGACTAGCGGGCGCCTCTAGCACAGATACGCAGTATTTT.

The chain recombines TRBV5-1 with TRBJ1-3, with no clear D. From germline, CDR1 is SGHRS and CDR2 YFSETQ. CDR3 length: 15 residues. V shed 4 bases and J shed 7 bases, with 18 bases lying between them. CDR3 sequence: CASSVGGGRWNTIYF. In DNA form, the CDR3 reads TGCGCCAGCAGCGTCGGCGGCGGCCGGTGGAACACCATATATTTT.

The chain links TRBV29-1 to TRBJ2-1, with 8 bases aligning to TRBD1. Germline-derived CDR1 and CDR2 are SQVTM and ANQGSEA. This CDR3 contains 15 residues. The V and J ends lost 0 bases and 8 bases, in that order; junction bases with no gene match: 9. The CDR3 nucleotides read TGCAGCGTTGAAGAAGACAGGGGTGCATCCGATGAGCAGTTCTTC. It yields the protein CSVEEDRGASDEQFF.

In its sample, this clonotype was seen a few times. The chain is built from TRBV29-1 and TRBJ2-5; perhaps TRBD2 as D (6 bases). The CDR3 length is 14 residues. Trimming stripped 8 bases from V and 0 bases from J, with 16 bases between. Germline-derived CDR1 and CDR2 are SQVTM and ANQGSEA. CDR3 residues: CSSRIAGHQETQYF. CDR3 sequence (DNA): TGCAGCTCTCGGATTGCGGGACACCAAGAGACCCAGTACTTC.

This clonotype was recorded a few times. CDR3 protein: CSARLDQGRGGYTF. In nucleotides, the CDR3 is TGCAGTGCTAGACTGGACCAGGGGCGAGGGGGCTACACCTTC. J is TRBJ1-2 and V is TRBV20-1, with a weak D call TRBD1 (6 bases). The CDR3 is 14 amino acids. From germline, CDR1 is DFQATT and CDR2 SNEGSKA (reference sequence). Trimming cost V 2 bases and J 8 bases, with 18 bases left between them.

CDR3 sequence: CASIEGQAASSGGYTF. The DNA for the CDR3 is TGTGCCAGCATCGAAGGGCAGGCTGCGTCATCGGGGGGCTACACCTTC. The chain uses TRBV2 and TRBJ1-2, with unresolved D. CDR1 and CDR2 (germline): SNHLY, FYNNEI. The germline V and J ends were trimmed by 7 bases and 8 bases, with 26 bases remaining between them. The CDR3 extends over 16 amino acids.

Of note for this clonotype: An end of the junction differs from the germline gene, which may be a read error. The CDR3 region has the DNA TGTGCCAGCGGCGTAGGTCTAGTCAATGAGCAGTTCTTC. As protein: CASGVGLVNEQFF. V usage is TRBV9 and J usage is TRBJ2-1, with D uncertain. This CDR3 region has 13 residues. From germline, CDR1 is SGDLS and CDR2 YYNGEE.

CDR3 sequence (DNA): TGCAGTGCTACGGGAGCGGGGAGCTCCTACAATGAGCAGTACTTC. It encodes CSATGAGSSYNEQYF. The genes are TRBV20-1 and TRBJ2-1; 7 nucleotides align to TRBD2. The J call may not be correct, given that the DNA end is closer to TRBJ2-7. CDR3 size: 15 residues. Germline lookup yields CDR1 DFQATT and CDR2 SNEGSKA (reference sequence).

The CDR3 region is CASSFRDHNSPLHF. The DNA for the CDR3 is TGTGCCAGCAGTTTCAGGGACCATAATTCACCCCTCCACTTT. The chain couples TRBV27 to TRBJ1-6; D is possibly TRBD1 (5 bases). CDR3 size: 14 residues. Trimming cost V 3 bases and J 5 bases, with 8 bases left between them. Looked up from germline, CDR1 is MNHEY and CDR2 is SMNVEV (reference sequence).

This chain connects TRBV12-3 or TRBV12-4 to TRBJ2-3; D remains unclear. V lost 3 bases and J 5 bases, leaving 6 bases between the germline ends. CDR3 length: 12 amino acids. The CDR3 coding sequence is TGTGCCAGCAGTTTTGGTAGAGATACGCAGTATTTT. This encodes CASSFGRDTQYF.

This sequence joins TRBV4-2 and TRBJ1-5; perhaps TRBD1 as D (6 bases). The V gene's germline CDR1 is LGHNA and CDR2 YNFKEQ. CDR3 length: 15 residues. Trimming shortened V by 0 bases and J by 4 bases, and 10 bases separated the two germline ends. The CDR3 spells CASSQDRQANQPQHF. The CDR3 DNA sequence: TGTGCCAGCAGCCAAGATAGACAGGCGAATCAGCCCCAGCATTTT.